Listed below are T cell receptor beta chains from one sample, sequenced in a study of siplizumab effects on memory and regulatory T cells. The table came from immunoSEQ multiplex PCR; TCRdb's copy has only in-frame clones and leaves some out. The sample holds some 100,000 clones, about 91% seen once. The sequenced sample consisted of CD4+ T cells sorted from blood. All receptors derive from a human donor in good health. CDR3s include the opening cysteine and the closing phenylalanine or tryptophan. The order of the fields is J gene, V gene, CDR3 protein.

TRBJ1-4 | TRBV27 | CASSSHMIGEKLFF
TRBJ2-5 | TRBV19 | CASSTEGLPGETQYF
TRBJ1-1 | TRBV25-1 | CASSETRGNTEAFF
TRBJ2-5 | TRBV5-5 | CASSLAGLEQETQYF
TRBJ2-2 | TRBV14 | CASSLVQNTGELFF
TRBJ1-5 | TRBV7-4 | CASSFQRINQPQHF
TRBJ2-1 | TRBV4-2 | CASSQELAGAYNEQFF
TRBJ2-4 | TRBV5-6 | CASSFYSGTGINIQYF
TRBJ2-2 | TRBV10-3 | CAISSDTTGELFF
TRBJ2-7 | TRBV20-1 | CSASRFYEQYF
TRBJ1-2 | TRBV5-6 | CASNERGRNNYGYTF
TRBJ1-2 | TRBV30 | CAWIPRVRYGYTF
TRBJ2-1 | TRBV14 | CASSQDRGLAGLNNEQFF
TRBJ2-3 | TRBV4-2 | CASSLQSGGAGDTQYF
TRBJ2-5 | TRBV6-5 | CASSNAIQETQYF
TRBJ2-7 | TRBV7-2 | CASSPTGYEQYF
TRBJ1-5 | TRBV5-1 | CASSLEGNSNQPQHF
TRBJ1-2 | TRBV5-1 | CASSFSDRSNYGYTF
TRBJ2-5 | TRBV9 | CASSGLAVETQYF